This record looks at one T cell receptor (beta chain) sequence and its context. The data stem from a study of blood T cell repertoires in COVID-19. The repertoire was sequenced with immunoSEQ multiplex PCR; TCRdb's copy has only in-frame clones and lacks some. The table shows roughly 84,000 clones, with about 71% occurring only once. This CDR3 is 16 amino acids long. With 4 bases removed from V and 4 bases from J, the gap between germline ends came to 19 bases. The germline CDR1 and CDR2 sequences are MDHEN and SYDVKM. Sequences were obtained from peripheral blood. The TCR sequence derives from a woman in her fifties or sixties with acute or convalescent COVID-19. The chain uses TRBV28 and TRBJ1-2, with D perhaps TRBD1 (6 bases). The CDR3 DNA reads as TGTGCCAGCAGTTCCAAATCGACAGGTGTTCCCTATGGCTACACCTTC. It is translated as CASSSKSTGVPYGYTF.